The 8 T cell receptor beta chains presented below share a single source sample, sequenced in a study of regulatory T cells in long-lasting Graves disease. The authors built TCR beta libraries using iRepertoire HTBI primers and Arm-PCR of CDR3 regions. TCRdb re-called the multiplex PCR reads through MiXCR, storing one row per CDR3 protein. The table lists 200,000 to 300,000 distinct CDR3 sequences, 20% to 25% of them singletons. The sample's time point: newly diagnosed GD, antithyroid drugs for less than 3 months. Scientists built the TCR library using RNA that was extracted from PBMCs. The sample consisted of peripheral blood mononuclear cells (PBMCs), taken at new diagnosis, from a patient treated with antithyroid drugs. All receptors come from a female donor with Graves disease.

This clonotype was detected a few times. The chain couples TRBV12-5 to TRBJ2-3; D might be TRBD2 (5 bases). Trimming cost V 3 bases and J 3 bases, with 13 bases left between them. The CDR3 length is 15 residues. Germline values: CDR1 LGHNT, CDR2 FRNRAP. The CDR3 sequence: CASGLNTGRTDTQYF. The CDR3 DNA reads as TGTGCTAGTGGTTTAAACACTGGGAGAACAGATACGCAGTATTTT.

This clonotype has a count of ten or more. This chain links TRBV27 with TRBJ2-3; D unresolved. V was shortened by 2 bases and J by 0 bases, with 9 bases between the two germline ends. This CDR3 region has 15 residues. Germline lookup yields CDR1 MNHEY and CDR2 SMNVEV (reference sequence). The CDR3 is CASSLLAASTDTQYF. The CDR3, as DNA: TGTGCCAGCAGTTTACTCGCCGCTAGCACAGATACGCAGTATTTT.

This clonotype was detected many times. V usage is TRBV2 and J usage is TRBJ1-5; the match to TRBD1 covers 9 bases. The V gene end was trimmed by 8 bases and the J gene end by 2 bases; junction bases not matched to a gene: 4. The CDR3 consists of 14 residues. CDR1 and CDR2 from the germline V gene are SNHLY and FYNNEI. CDR3 DNA sequence: TGTGCCAGCGGGGGACAGGGTCGCAATCAGCCCCAGCATTTT. The encoded protein is CASGGQGRNQPQHF.

This clonotype was detected many times. The chain couples TRBV28 to TRBJ1-5, with 7 positions matching TRBD1. CDR3 length equals 14 residues. CDR1 and CDR2 from the germline V gene are MDHEN and SYDVKM. The trim removed 3 bases at V and 6 bases at J, leaving 5 bases unmatched. The CDR3: CASSLGDRVQPQHF. The CDR3 nucleotides are TGTGCCAGCAGTTTGGGAGACAGGGTTCAGCCCCAGCATTTT.

This clonotype was counted ten times or more. Its ends do not fully match the called genes, so a read error is possible. The DNA for the CDR3 is TGTGCCAGCACCTCTGGACAAGAAGCTTTCTTT. Translated: CASTSGQEAFF. The chain is built from TRBV5-1 and TRBJ1-1, with a possible D match to TRBD1 (5 bases). The length of the CDR3 is 11 residues. Germline loops: CDR1 SGHRS, CDR2 YFSETQ.

Of note for this clonotype: With a much larger clone just one base away, this may be a read error. The J gene is TRBJ2-3, the V gene TRBV27; 11 positions match TRBD1. Germline V CDR1 and CDR2: MNHEY, SMNVEV (reference sequence). The length of the CDR3 is 16 residues. V lost 5 bases and J lost 3; bases outside the gene matches: 7. The CDR3 here is CASSDPGQGGTDTQYF. CDR3 sequence (DNA): TGTGCCAGCAGTGATCCGGGACAGGGGGGTACAGATACGCAGTATTTT.

This clonotype came up a few times. The CDR3: CASSLMPGFGSPLHF. The CDR3 region has the DNA TGTGCCAGCAGCTTAATGCCAGGCTTCGGCTCACCCCTCCACTTT. This chain connects TRBV7-3 to TRBJ1-6; D gene ambiguous. V shed 1 base and J shed 10 bases, with 14 bases lying between them. Germline loops: CDR1 SGHTA, CDR2 FQGTGA. This CDR3 is 15 amino acids long.

This clonotype was picked up a small number of times. The chain links TRBV6-2 or TRBV6-3 to TRBJ2-5, with D perhaps TRBD2 (7 bases). Between the trimmed V and J ends, which lost 2 bases and 5 bases, there was a span of 15 bases. The germline V gene encodes CDR1 MNHEY and CDR2 SVGEGT. CDR3 length: 15 amino acids. The CDR3 coding sequence is TGTGCCAGCAGTTACACGGAGGGGGGGTACGAGACCCAGTACTTC. Protein sequence: CASSYTEGGYETQYF.